These 15 T cell receptor beta chains were sequenced from one sample in a study of cytomegalovirus exposure and HLA in healthy donors. Primers for the PCR totalled 60 Vbeta and 13 Jbeta. The repertoire was sequenced with immunoSEQ multiplex PCR; TCRdb's copy has only in-frame clones and lacks some. Among approximately 120,000 clones, about 74% were seen once, and the ten largest hold approximately 3.9%. Sequenced input: PBMCs. These receptors were taken from a woman in her fifties or sixties in good health and CMV-seropositive.

The rearrangement links TRBV5-1 to TRBJ2-3, with 7 nucleotides matching TRBD1. This CDR3 contains 13 residues. Germline CDR1 reads SGHRS; CDR2 reads YFSETQ. Trimming cost V 5 bases and J 6 bases; bases outside gene matches: 6. The CDR3 bases are TGCGCCAGCAGTGAGGGGGCGTCGGATACGCAGTATTTT. Amino acids: CASSEGASDTQYF.

The chain uses TRBV27 and TRBJ1-2; 8 bases are a match to TRBD1. Germline trimming cut 8 bases from V and 4 bases from J; bases unmatched to any gene: 12. The CDR3 is 15 residues long. In germline, CDR1 is MNHEY, CDR2 SMNVEV (reference sequence). The DNA for the CDR3 is TGTGCCAGCGCGCCCGGGGCAGGGGGCGGCTATGGCTACACCTTC. It specifies CASAPGAGGGYGYTF.

This clone occurred a few times. The V call is TRBV7-3, the J call TRBJ2-1, with D perhaps matching TRBD2 (7 bases). Trimming left V 6 bases short and J 7 bases short, with 16 bases between. This CDR3 spans 14 amino acids. Per the germline V gene, CDR1 is SGHTA and CDR2 is FQGTGA. The CDR3 reads CASSHGGPGNEQFF. As DNA, the CDR3 is TGTGCCAGCAGTCACGGGGGGCCGGGTAATGAGCAGTTCTTC. Full variable domain (rest looked up from reference TRBV7-3 and TRBJ2-1): GAGVSQTPSNKVTEKGKYVELRCDPISGHTALYWYRQSLGQGPEFLIYFQGTGAADDSGLPNDRFFAVRPEGSVSTLKIQRTERGDSAVYLCASSHGGPGNEQFFGPGTRLTVL.

The rearrangement links TRBV7-6 to TRBJ2-3; 11 bases fit TRBD2. The CDR3 is 18 residues long. CDR1 and CDR2 from the germline V gene are SGHVS and FNYEAQ. V gave up 5 bases and J gave up 6 bases; unmatched junction bases: 16. The CDR3 coding sequence is TGTGCCAGCAGCACGCCGTCTAGCGGGGGGCGGCAAATGGATACGCAGTATTTT. It codes for CASSTPSSGGRQMDTQYF.

The gene calls are TRBV9 and TRBJ2-5; 7 bases are a match to TRBD1. CDR1 and CDR2 from the germline V gene are SGDLS and YYNGEE. V lost 0 bases to trimming and J lost 5 bases; unmatched junction nucleotides: 7. The CDR3 is made up of 15 amino acids. In DNA, the CDR3 is TGTGCCAGCAGCGTAGAGGCAGGGGGTAGGGAGACCCAGTACTTC. It encodes CASSVEAGGRETQYF.

J is TRBJ1-2 and V is TRBV9; 8 bases agree with TRBD1. The V and J ends lost 4 bases and 3 bases, in that order; junction bases with no gene match: 8. Germline CDR1 is SGDLS and CDR2 is YYNGEE. This CDR3 is 15 amino acids long. The CDR3 spells CASSPKPDRDYGYTF. The DNA for the CDR3 is TGTGCCAGCAGCCCGAAACCGGACAGGGACTATGGCTACACCTTC.

This rearrangement joins TRBV6-1 to TRBJ2-7; tentatively, D is TRBD1 (6 bases). V lost 2 bases and J 9 bases, leaving 11 bases between the germline ends. The CDR3 consists of 12 residues. Germline CDR1 MNHNS, CDR2 SASEGT. CDR3 amino acids: CASSEYGGGQYF. CDR3 in DNA: TGTGCCAGCAGTGAATATGGGGGCGGGCAGTACTTC.

This clone was observed a single time. V and J are TRBV5-1 and TRBJ2-5; maybe TRBD1 (5 bases). The germline gives CDR1 SGHRS, CDR2 YFSETQ. This CDR3 is 14 amino acids long. V was cut by 0 bases and J by 2 bases, with 8 bases left in between. As DNA, the CDR3 is TGCGCCAGCAGCTTGGAACAGGAACAAGAGACCCAGTACTTC. Translated: CASSLEQEQETQYF.

The chain joins TRBV5-8 to TRBJ2-1, with a tentative D call TRBD1 (5 bases). The CDR3 sequence is 14 residues long. Looked up from germline, CDR1 is SGHTS and CDR2 is YDEGEE. V was trimmed by 4 bases and J by 5 bases, leaving 13 bases between them. The CDR3 DNA reads TGTGCCAGCAGCCCAACGACAGCAAACAATGAGCAGTTCTTC. This gives the protein CASSPTTANNEQFF. Drawing the rest from reference TRBV5-8 and TRBJ2-1, the complete variable domain is EAGVTQSPTHLIKTRGQQATLRCSPISGHTSVYWYQQALGLGLQFLLWYDEGEERNRGNFPPRFSGRQFPNYSSELNVNALELEDSALYLCASSPTTANNEQFFGPGTRLTVL.

This clone has just a few counts. The V gene is TRBV9, the J gene TRBJ1-2; 8 bases are a match to TRBD1. CDR3 length equals 16 residues. The ends lost 5 bases at V and 5 bases at J; junction bases unmatched: 14. Per germline, CDR1 SGDLS and CDR2 YYNGEE. This CDR3 reads CASSNGGDRGGYGYTF. The DNA of the CDR3 is TGTGCCAGCAGTAATGGTGGAGACAGGGGCGGATATGGCTACACCTTC. Variable domain in full (rest from reference TRBV9 and TRBJ1-2): DSGVTQTPKHLITATGQRVTLRCSPRSGDLSVYWYQQSLDQGLQFLIQYYNGEERAKGNILERFSAQQFPDLHSELNLSSLELGDSALYFCASSNGGDRGGYGYTFGSGTRLTVV.

The chain employs TRBV30 and TRBJ2-3, with a tentative D call TRBD2 (5 bases). CDR3 size: 15 residues. V was trimmed by 5 bases and J by 3 bases, leaving 18 bases between them. Germline V gene data show CDR1 as GTSNPN and CDR2 as SVGIG (reference sequence). This CDR3 reads CAWPSDGMVTDTQYF. Here the CDR3 DNA reads TGTGCCTGGCCATCGGACGGGATGGTTACAGATACGCAGTATTTT.

This clone was counted a few times. The rearrangement uses TRBV9 and TRBJ2-1, with D tentatively TRBD2 (5 bases). Trimming removed 2 bases at V and 0 bases at J, with 12 bases between. The CDR3 is 16 amino acids. Germline lookup yields CDR1 SGDLS and CDR2 YYNGEE. The CDR3 protein is CASSVRARSSYNEQFF. CDR3 DNA: TGTGCCAGCAGCGTGAGGGCTAGAAGCTCCTACAATGAGCAGTTCTTC. The whole variable domain, remainder taken from reference TRBV9 and TRBJ2-1, is DSGVTQTPKHLITATGQRVTLRCSPRSGDLSVYWYQQSLDQGLQFLIQYYNGEERAKGNILERFSAQQFPDLHSELNLSSLELGDSALYFCASSVRARSSYNEQFFGPGTRLTVL.

This clone was seen a handful of times. The V and J genes are TRBV9 and TRBJ2-5; 9 bases line up with TRBD2. V shed 4 bases, J shed 3 bases, and the junction held 4 bases outside the gene matches. The CDR3 runs to 14 residues. Germline V gene lookup returns CDR1 SGDLS and CDR2 YYNGEE. DNA for the CDR3: TGTGCCAGCAGCCCGGGACTAGCCAAAGAGACCCAGTACTTC. It translates to CASSPGLAKETQYF.

Only one count was recorded for this clone. This chain links TRBV5-1 with TRBJ2-7, with D possibly matching TRBD2 (6 bases). The CDR3 consists of 17 residues. The V end lost 0 bases, the J end lost 0 bases, and 16 bases lay between the germline ends. Looked up from germline, CDR1 is SGHRS and CDR2 is YFSETQ. This chain's CDR3 is CASSLVRLEVISYEQYF. The CDR3 nucleotides read TGCGCCAGCAGCTTGGTCCGACTAGAAGTTATCTCCTACGAGCAGTACTTC.

The rearrangement uses TRBV13 and TRBJ2-3, with D tentatively TRBD1 (5 bases). The germline V gene has CDR1 PRHDT and CDR2 FYEKMQ (reference sequence). The CDR3 has 14 amino acids. V was clipped by 4 bases and J by 3 bases, with 11 bases between them. The CDR3 DNA sequence: TGTGCCAGCAGCTCAATAGGGGTGACAGATACGCAGTATTTT. Translated, it gives CASSSIGVTDTQYF.